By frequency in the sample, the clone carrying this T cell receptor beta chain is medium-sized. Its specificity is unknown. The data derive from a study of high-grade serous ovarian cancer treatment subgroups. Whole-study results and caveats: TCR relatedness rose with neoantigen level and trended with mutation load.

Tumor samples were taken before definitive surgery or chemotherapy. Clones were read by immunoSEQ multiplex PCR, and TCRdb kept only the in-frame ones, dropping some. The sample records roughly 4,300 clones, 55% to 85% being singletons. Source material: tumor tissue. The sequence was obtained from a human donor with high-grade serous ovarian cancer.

CDR3 DNA: TGCGCCAGCAGCTTGGAACAGGGGAATACAGATACGCAGTATTTT. Residues: CASSLEQGNTDTQYF. This chain joins TRBV5-1 and TRBJ2-3, with TRBD1 matching over 7 bases. Germline CDR1 SGHRS, CDR2 YFSETQ. This CDR3 contains 15 residues. The J segment lost 3 bases and the V segment lost 0 bases, leaving 4 bases of the junction unmatched.